The entry below gives a single TCR beta chain sequence along with its context. Measured with immunoSEQ multiplex PCR; TCRdb has only the in-frame clones, and not every one. This sample has 9,000 to 13,000 clones, with about four fifths found just once. The record originates from a study of blood T cell dynamics during melanoma immunotherapy. The time point: week 3, after first cycle of checkpoint inhibitor. Per germline, CDR1 SGHRS and CDR2 YFSETQ. V lost 3 bases and J lost 6, with 4 bases in between. The CDR3 has 11 residues. Material: blood, obtained from a patient treated with checkpoint blockade. The V call is TRBV5-1, the J call TRBJ2-1; D is uncertain. The TCR originated in a human donor with melanoma. The CDR3 region is CASSYSNEQFF. The CDR3 DNA sequence: TGCGCCAGCAGCTACTCCAATGAGCAGTTCTTC.